The 12 T cell receptor beta chains below all came from one sample that was sequenced in a study of T cells after yellow fever vaccination. Via MiXCR, TCRdb re-called the 5' RACE reads, giving one row per CDR3 protein. The sample includes about 340,000 distinct CDR3 sequences, approximately 4% of them seen just once. The sample was PBMCs, taken 5 days after the yellow fever booster vaccination. The receptors here all came from a man in his late teens or twenties who received the YFV17D yellow fever vaccine.

This clonotype was observed many times. The J gene is TRBJ2-3, the V gene TRBV27; 8 positions match TRBD1. CDR1 is MNHEY, CDR2 SMNVEV, per germline (reference sequence). V lost 6 bases to trimming and J lost 2 bases; unmatched junction nucleotides: 7. The CDR3 extends over 15 amino acids. CDR3 coding DNA: TGTGCCAGCAGATTCGGGCAGGGGGCCACAGATACGCAGTATTTT. Its translation is CASRFGQGATDTQYF.

This clonotype came up a few times. This rearrangement joins TRBV1 to TRBJ2-3; no check of the table's D call, TRBD1, against the DNA was made. TRBV1 is deemed a pseudogene. The CDR3 is 18 residues long. DNA of the CDR3: TGCACCAGCAGCCAAGTGGTGGCGGGGGTCCTAAGCACAGATACGCAGTATTTT. This translates into CTSSQVVAGVLSTDTQYF.

This clonotype was detected a few times. In DNA form, the CDR3 reads TGTGCCAGCAGTTTGCCCGACAGGGGTGCTCAGCCCCAGCATTTT. It yields the protein CASSLPDRGAQPQHF. J is TRBJ1-5 and V is TRBV28, with 8 bases identical to TRBD1. The junction had 7 bases not matched to a gene; V was cut back by 3 bases and J by 6 bases. CDR1 and CDR2 (germline): MDHEN, SYDVKM. This CDR3 contains 15 residues.

The chain joins TRBV5-4 to TRBJ2-3, with unresolved D. CDR3 length: 15 residues. V shed 0 bases and J shed 0 bases, with 8 bases lying between them. Germline lookup yields CDR1 SGHNT and CDR2 YYREEE (reference sequence). CDR3 protein: CASSLAFSSTDTQYF. The CDR3 coding sequence is TGTGCCAGCAGCTTGGCCTTCTCTAGCACAGATACGCAGTATTTT.

The chain couples TRBV3-1 to TRBJ1-5, with D perhaps matching TRBD1 (5 bases). The CDR3 sequence is 16 residues long. Trimming pared 5 bases from V and 0 bases from J, leaving 14 bases between. Germline CDR1 reads LGHDT; CDR2 reads YNNKEL (reference sequence). Here the CDR3 DNA reads TGTGCCAGCAGCTCAGGGCTCGGCAATAGCAATCAGCCCCAGCATTTT. This sequence encodes CASSSGLGNSNQPQHF.

Many counts were recorded for this clonotype. The J gene is TRBJ1-1, the V gene TRBV12-3 or TRBV12-4; D is uncertain. V lost 6 bases and J lost 3, with 14 bases in between. This CDR3 has 14 residues. For the CDR3, the DNA is TGTGCCAGCAGCCCCCCGGAGAGGTACACTGAAGCTTTCTTT. Its translation is CASSPPERYTEAFF.

In this sample, this clonotype turned up many times. The chain is built from TRBV12-3 or TRBV12-4 and TRBJ1-5; TRBD1 matches at 7 bases. V shed 5 bases, J shed 2 bases, and the junction held 6 bases outside the gene matches. This CDR3 has 15 residues. The CDR3 coding sequence is TGTGCCAGCAGTCCACCGGACAGGCGCAATCAGCCCCAGCATTTT. It specifies CASSPPDRRNQPQHF.

This clonotype was found many times. The V and J genes are TRBV6-2 or TRBV6-3 and TRBJ2-7; D is possibly TRBD1 (6 bases). This CDR3 is 17 amino acids long. CDR1 and CDR2 (germline): MNHEY, SVGEGT. The V gene lost 2 bases and the J gene lost 3 bases, with 20 bases spanning the gap. CDR3 DNA sequence: TGTGCCAGCAGTTACACCCCGCGAGGACAGAGACACTACGAGCAGTACTTC. This encodes CASSYTPRGQRHYEQYF.

Written as DNA, the CDR3 is TGCGCCAGCAGCCCTTCGAGGGTGCGGGGGGGCAGGGCAGATACGCAGTATTTT. It specifies CASSPSRVRGGRADTQYF. V is TRBV4-1 and J is TRBJ2-3; 9 bases match TRBD2. Unmatched junction bases numbered 15, after V lost 4 bases and J lost 4 bases. The CDR3 is made up of 18 amino acids. Per the germline V gene, CDR1 is MGHRA and CDR2 is YSYEKL.

In this sample, this clonotype turned up a few times. The V and J genes are TRBV6-2 or TRBV6-3 and TRBJ2-5, with unresolved D. Germline values: CDR1 MNHEY, CDR2 SVGEGT. V shed 7 bases and J shed 4 bases, with 10 bases lying between them. This CDR3 contains 12 residues. The CDR3 DNA is TGTGCCAGCATGGGGTATTCAGAGACCCAGTACTTC. This encodes CASMGYSETQYF.

This clonotype has ten or more counts. V and J are TRBV7-2 and TRBJ2-1, with D hard to call. The germline V gene has CDR1 SGHTA and CDR2 FQGNSA. V lost 3 bases and J lost 1, with 7 bases in between. The CDR3 is made up of 14 amino acids. In DNA form, the CDR3 reads TGTGCCAGCAGCTTCTTCTCGTCCTACAATGAGCAGTTCTTC. It is translated as CASSFFSSYNEQFF.

Here the CDR3 reads CSVWANAAGTEAFF. DNA of the CDR3: TGCAGCGTTTGGGCCAACGCGGCGGGCACTGAAGCTTTCTTT. The chain couples TRBV29-1 to TRBJ1-1, with unresolved D. The CDR3 sequence is 14 residues long. Germline loops: CDR1 SQVTM, CDR2 ANQGSEA. V was pared by 5 bases and J by 4 bases, with 17 bases between.